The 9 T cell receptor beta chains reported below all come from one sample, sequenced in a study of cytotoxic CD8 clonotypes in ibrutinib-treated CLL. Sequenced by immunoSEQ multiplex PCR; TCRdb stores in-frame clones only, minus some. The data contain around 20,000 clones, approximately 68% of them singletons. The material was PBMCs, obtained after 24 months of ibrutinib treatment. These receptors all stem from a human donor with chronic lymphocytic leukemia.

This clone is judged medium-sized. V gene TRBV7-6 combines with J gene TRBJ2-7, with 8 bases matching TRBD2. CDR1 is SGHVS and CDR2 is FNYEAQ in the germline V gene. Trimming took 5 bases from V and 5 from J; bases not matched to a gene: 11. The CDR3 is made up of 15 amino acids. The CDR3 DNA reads TGTGCCAGCAGCGTTGAGCGCGGCGGGGGGAACGAGCAGTACTTC. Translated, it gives CASSVERGGGNEQYF.

The CDR3 reads CASSPTESYEQYF. CDR3 DNA: TGTGCCAGCAGCCCGACAGAATCCTACGAGCAGTACTTC. The chain has TRBV7-9 and TRBJ2-7; the D gene is possibly TRBD1 (5 bases). V dropped 5 bases and J dropped 1 base, with 9 bases sitting between them. Germline values: CDR1 SEHNR, CDR2 FQNEAQ (reference sequence). This CDR3 has 13 amino acids.

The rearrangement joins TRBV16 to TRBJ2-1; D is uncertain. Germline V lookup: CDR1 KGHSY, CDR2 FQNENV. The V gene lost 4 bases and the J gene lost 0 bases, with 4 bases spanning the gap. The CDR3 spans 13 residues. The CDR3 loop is CASSRDSYNEQFF. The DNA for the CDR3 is TGTGCCAGCAGCCGAGACTCCTACAATGAGCAGTTCTTC.

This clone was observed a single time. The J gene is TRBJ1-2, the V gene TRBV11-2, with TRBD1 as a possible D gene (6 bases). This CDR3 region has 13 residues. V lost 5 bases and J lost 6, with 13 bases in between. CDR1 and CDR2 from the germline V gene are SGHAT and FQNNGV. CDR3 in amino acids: CASSTFQGNGYTF. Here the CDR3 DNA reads TGTGCCAGCAGCACCTTCCAGGGGAATGGCTACACCTTC. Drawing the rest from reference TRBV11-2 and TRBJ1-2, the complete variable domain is EAGVAQSPRYKIIEKRQSVAFWCNPISGHATLYWYQQILGQGPKLLIQFQNNGVVDDSQLPKDRFSAERLKGVDSTLKIQPAKLEDSAVYLCASSTFQGNGYTFGSGTRLTVV.

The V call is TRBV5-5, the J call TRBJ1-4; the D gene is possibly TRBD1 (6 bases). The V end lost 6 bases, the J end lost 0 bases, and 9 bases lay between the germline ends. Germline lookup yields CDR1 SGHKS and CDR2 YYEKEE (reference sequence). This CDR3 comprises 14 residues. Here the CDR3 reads CASIQGSTNEKLFF. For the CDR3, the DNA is TGTGCCAGCATCCAGGGGTCAACTAATGAAAAACTGTTTTTT. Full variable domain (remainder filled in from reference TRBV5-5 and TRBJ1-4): DAGVTQSPTHLIKTRGQQVTLRCSPISGHKSVSWYQQVLGQGPQFIFQYYEKEERGRGNFPDRFSARQFPNYSSELNVNALLLGDSALYLCASIQGSTNEKLFFGSGTQLSVL.

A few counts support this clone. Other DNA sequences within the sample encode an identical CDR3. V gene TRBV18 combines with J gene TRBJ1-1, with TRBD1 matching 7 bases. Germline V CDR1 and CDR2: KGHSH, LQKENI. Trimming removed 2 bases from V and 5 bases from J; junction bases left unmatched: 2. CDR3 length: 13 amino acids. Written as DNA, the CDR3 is TGTGCCAGCTCACCAGGACAGGATACTGAAGCTTTCTTT. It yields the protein CASSPGQDTEAFF.

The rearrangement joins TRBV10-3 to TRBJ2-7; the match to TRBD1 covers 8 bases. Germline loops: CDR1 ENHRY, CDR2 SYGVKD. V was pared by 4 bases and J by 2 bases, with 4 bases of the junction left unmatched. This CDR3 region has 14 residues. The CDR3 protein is CAISGGQVTYEQYF. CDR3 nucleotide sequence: TGTGCCATCAGTGGGGGACAGGTAACCTACGAGCAGTACTTC.

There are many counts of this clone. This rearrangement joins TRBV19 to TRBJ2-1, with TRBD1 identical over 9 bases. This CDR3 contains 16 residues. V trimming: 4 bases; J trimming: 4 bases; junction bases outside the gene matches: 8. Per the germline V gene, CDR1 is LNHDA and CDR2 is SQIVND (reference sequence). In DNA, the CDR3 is TGTGCCAGTAGTACTCTCACAGGGGGCGATTACAATGAGCAGTTCTTC. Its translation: CASSTLTGGDYNEQFF.

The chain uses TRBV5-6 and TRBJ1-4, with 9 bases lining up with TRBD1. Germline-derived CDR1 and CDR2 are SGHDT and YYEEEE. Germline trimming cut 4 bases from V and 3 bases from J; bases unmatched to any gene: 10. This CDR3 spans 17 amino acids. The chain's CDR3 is CASSKDRGVIANEKLFF. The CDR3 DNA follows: TGTGCCAGCAGCAAGGACAGGGGAGTAATTGCTAATGAAAAACTGTTTTTT.